The TCR beta chain described here comes from a study of Tregs in tolerant kidney transplant recipients. Clones were sequenced by immunoSEQ multiplex PCR, and TCRdb holds only the in-frame ones, with some missing. This sample's table has some 52,000 clones. With respect to this clone: Antigen specificity is unknown. Coverage ceases 3 residues before the CDR3 finishes, and the germline J gene fills in the end.

The V gene's germline CDR1 is LGHDT and CDR2 YNNKEL (reference sequence). The CDR3 extends over 16 amino acids. Trimming stripped 0 bases from V and 4 bases from J, with 12 bases between. Study-level findings and limits: Nucleotide sequences could not be compared across some patients' samples due to primer changes.

The starting material was CD4+ T cells from blood, obtained before the transplant. The sequence derives from a human donor who received a combined kidney and bone marrow transplant. This chain connects TRBV3-1 (or the pseudogene TRBV3-2) to TRBJ2-2, with TRBD1 as a possible D gene (6 bases). CDR3 protein: CASSQDGPGVTGELFF. CDR3 DNA (partial): TGTGCCAGCAGCCAAGATGGGCCAGGGGTCACCGGGGAG.